The 22 T cell receptor beta chains below were found in one sample sequenced in a study of early T cells in non-severe SARS-CoV-2 infection. TCRdb analysed the 5' RACE reads with MiXCR anew, one entry per CDR3 protein. The profile shows 45,000 to 65,000 distinct CDR3 sequences, 9.5% to 15% of them singletons. Sample: whole blood, taken at baseline. Receptors originate from an adult who was a healthcare worker with PCR-confirmed SARS-CoV-2 infection or an uninfected control (not recorded which).

This rearrangement joins TRBV10-3 to TRBJ2-3; no firm D call. Germline assignment: CDR1 ENHRY and CDR2 SYGVKD. The CDR3 contains 12 residues. Trimming shortened V by 8 bases and J by 3 bases, and 9 bases separated the two germline ends. The CDR3 protein is CAIGSRTDTQYF. The CDR3 nucleotides are TGTGCCATCGGGTCCAGGACAGATACGCAGTATTTT.

The sample holds many counts of this clonotype. At one end the junction does not follow the germline gene, possibly because of a read error. This sequence joins TRBV7-2 and TRBJ1-1; 8 nucleotides agree with TRBD1. This CDR3 comprises 12 residues. The germline V gene has CDR1 SGHTA and CDR2 FQGNSA. The CDR3 DNA sequence: TGTGCCAGCAGCATAGGGACAGGACAGAAGGTTTTT. This encodes CASSIGTGQKVF.

Concerning this clonotype itself: Given a much more abundant clone one base away, this may be a read error. This rearrangement joins TRBV7-2 to TRBJ1-6; TRBD1 aligns across 8 bases. Germline loops: CDR1 SGHTA, CDR2 FQGNSA. J gave up 5 bases and V 5 bases, and 2 bases lay outside the gene matches. The CDR3 totals 14 residues. CDR3 protein: CASSPGQDNSPLHF. DNA for the CDR3: TGTGCCAGCAGCCCGGGACAGGATAATTCACCCCTCCACTTT.

The rearrangement joins TRBV5-6 to TRBJ1-1; TRBD1 is a possible D gene (6 bases). Germline V gives CDR1 SGHDT, CDR2 YYEEEE. V was shortened by 4 bases and J by 8 bases, with 12 bases between the two germline ends. The CDR3 has 12 amino acids. The CDR3 sequence is CASSAGQSEAFF. DNA of the CDR3: TGTGCCAGCAGCGCGGGACAATCCGAAGCTTTCTTT.

This clonotype was seen more than once but under ten times. The chain is built from TRBV28 and TRBJ2-3; tentatively, D is TRBD1 (6 bases). The germline V and J ends were trimmed by 7 bases and 4 bases, with 12 bases remaining between them. Germline CDR1 is MDHEN and CDR2 is SYDVKM. This CDR3 has 13 residues. The CDR3 coding sequence is TGTGCCAGCACCTCAGGGGCCCCAGATACGCAGTATTTT. It specifies CASTSGAPDTQYF.

This clonotype appeared a few times. The chain uses TRBV24-1 and TRBJ2-5; a possible D gene is TRBD1 (5 bases). The CDR3 has 11 amino acids. V lost 3 bases and J lost 7, with 5 bases in between. From germline, CDR1 is KGHDR and CDR2 SFDVKD. CDR3 DNA sequence: TGTGCCACCAGTGATACAGGGACCCAGTACTTC. Encoded protein: CATSDTGTQYF.

This clonotype was counted ten times or more. V gene TRBV18 combines with J gene TRBJ2-7; 10 nucleotides align to TRBD1. Trimming took 3 bases from V and 2 from J; bases not matched to a gene: 1. Looked up from germline, CDR1 is KGHSH and CDR2 is LQKENI. The CDR3 extends over 14 amino acids. This CDR3 reads CASSPGQGAYEQYF. CDR3 nucleotides: TGTGCCAGCTCACCCGGACAGGGGGCCTACGAGCAGTACTTC.

Only a few counts were recorded for this clonotype. The chain employs TRBV29-1 and TRBJ1-2; D ambiguous. Per the germline V gene, CDR1 is SQVTM and CDR2 is ANQGSEA. The V end was cut by 0 bases, the J end by 3 bases, with 8 bases between. The CDR3 runs 13 residues. CDR3 in amino acids: CSVEDPVHYGYTF. CDR3 in DNA: TGCAGCGTTGAAGACCCGGTGCACTATGGCTACACCTTC.

A few counts support this clonotype. The chain combines TRBV7-3 with TRBJ2-3; no reliable D call. Trimming removed 1 base from V and 6 bases from J, with 11 bases in between. This CDR3 is 14 amino acids long. Germline V lookup: CDR1 SGHTA, CDR2 FQGTGA. Here the CDR3 DNA reads TGTGCCAGCAGCTTAATGGGGTTCCCCGATACGCAGTATTTT. It is translated as CASSLMGFPDTQYF. The entire variable domain, with the rest obtained from reference TRBV7-3 and TRBJ2-3, is as follows: GAGVSQTPSNKVTEKGKYVELRCDPISGHTALYWYRQSLGQGPEFLIYFQGTGAADDSGLPNDRFFAVRPEGSVSTLKIQRTERGDSAVYLCASSLMGFPDTQYFGPGTRLTVL.

The chain combines TRBV14 with TRBJ2-7; 7 bases agree with TRBD1. Germline V gene sequence: CDR1 SGHDN, CDR2 FVKESK. The J segment lost 3 bases and the V segment lost 4 bases, leaving 6 bases of the junction unmatched. CDR3 size: 14 residues. CDR3: CASSRQGGGYEQYF. The CDR3 DNA reads TGTGCCAGCAGCCGACAGGGTGGTGGCTACGAGCAGTACTTC. Using reference TRBV14 and TRBJ2-7 for the parts outside the CDR3, the full variable domain is EAGVTQFPSHSVIEKGQTVTLRCDPISGHDNLYWYRRVMGKEIKFLLHFVKESKQDESGMPNNRFLAERTGGTYSTLKVQPAELEDSGVYFCASSRQGGGYEQYFGPGTRLTVT.

The rearrangement joins TRBV6-2 or TRBV6-3 to TRBJ1-2; D may be TRBD1 (5 bases). Germline lookup yields CDR1 MNHEY and CDR2 SVGEGT. This CDR3 has 13 residues. V was pared by 6 bases and J by 4 bases, with 12 bases between. CDR3 nucleotides: TGTGCCAGCAGCAGAGAAGGGGCCTATGGCTACACCTTC. It yields the protein CASSREGAYGYTF.

This clonotype has at least ten counts. The rearrangement joins TRBV7-2 to TRBJ1-2; D is unclear. Germline V CDR1 and CDR2: SGHTA, FQGNSA. The V end was cut by 1 base, the J end by 2 bases, with 2 bases between. This CDR3 contains 12 residues. The DNA for the CDR3 is TGTGCCAGCAGCTTAGACAACTATGGCTACACCTTC. This translates into CASSLDNYGYTF.

V gene TRBV28 combines with J gene TRBJ1-1; the D gene is possibly TRBD1 (6 bases). Germline V lookup: CDR1 MDHEN, CDR2 SYDVKM. The V end was cut by 3 bases, the J end by 11 bases, with 13 bases between. The CDR3 is 12 amino acids. The CDR3 DNA sequence: TGTGCCAGCAGTTTCCAGGGGCGCGGGGCTTTCTTT. Translated: CASSFQGRGAFF.

This clonotype was seen only a few times. The J gene is TRBJ1-1, the V gene TRBV29-1, with D possibly matching TRBD1 (6 bases). The CDR3 has 12 amino acids. Germline-derived CDR1 and CDR2 are SQVTM and ANQGSEA. V lost 6 bases, J lost 4 bases, and 12 bases lay in between. The CDR3 DNA is TGCAGCGTATCGGACAGATTCACTGAAGCTTTCTTT. Translating gives CSVSDRFTEAFF.

The chain is built from TRBV12-3 or TRBV12-4 and TRBJ2-1; 8 positions match TRBD1. This CDR3 has 18 amino acids. With 6 bases clipped from V and 0 bases from J, the junction kept 13 bases outside the gene matches. The CDR3 DNA is TGTGCCAGCAGGACTTTCAGGGGGCCGGCAAGCTCCTACAATGAGCAGTTCTTC. Residues: CASRTFRGPASSYNEQFF.

V usage is TRBV7-3 and J usage is TRBJ2-7, with a possible D match to TRBD2 (6 bases). The CDR3 loop spans 15 amino acids. CDR1 and CDR2 from the germline V gene are SGHTA and FQGTGA. V was shortened by 2 bases and J by 0 bases, with 11 bases between the two germline ends. DNA for the CDR3: TGTGCCAGCAGCTTATTAGCGGAAAGCTCCTACGAGCAGTACTTC. The encoded protein is CASSLLAESSYEQYF. The variable domain in full, completed from reference TRBV7-3 and TRBJ2-7, reads GAGVSQTPSNKVTEKGKYVELRCDPISGHTALYWYRQSLGQGPEFLIYFQGTGAADDSGLPNDRFFAVRPEGSVSTLKIQRTERGDSAVYLCASSLLAESSYEQYFGPGTRLTVT.

The table lists this clonotype with many counts. The gene calls are TRBV2 and TRBJ1-3; D is undetermined. From germline, CDR1 is SNHLY and CDR2 FYNNEI. The V gene lost 0 bases and the J gene lost 4 bases, with 4 bases spanning the gap. The length of the CDR3 is 13 residues. The CDR3 DNA follows: TGTGCCAGCAGTGAAGCGCGGGGAAACACCATATATTTT. This codes for CASSEARGNTIYF.

This clonotype was detected once. This chain connects TRBV3-1 to TRBJ2-7; D gene ambiguous. With 0 bases removed from V and 9 bases from J, the gap between germline ends came to 15 bases. Looked up from germline, CDR1 is LGHDT and CDR2 is YNNKEL (reference sequence). This CDR3 is built from 14 residues. CDR3 sequence (DNA): TGTGCCAGCAGCCAAGAAACGCCTCGCGGAAGGCAGTACTTC. It translates to CASSQETPRGRQYF.

This rearrangement joins TRBV7-9 to TRBJ1-1; a weak D match, TRBD1 (6 bases). This CDR3 is built from 15 residues. Germline loops: CDR1 SEHNR, CDR2 FQNEAQ (reference sequence). Trimming cost V 2 bases and J 1 base, with 11 bases left between them. CDR3 nucleotide sequence: TGTGCCAGCAGCTTAACACCGACAGGGAACACTGAAGCTTTCTTT. It codes for CASSLTPTGNTEAFF.

The chain recombines TRBV7-6 with TRBJ1-2, with D tentatively TRBD1 (5 bases). The CDR3 has 13 residues. Trimming cost V 5 bases and J 8 bases, with 15 bases left between them. CDR1 is SGHVS, CDR2 FNYEAQ, per germline. Here the CDR3 reads CASSLQGAGGYTF. In DNA form, the CDR3 reads TGTGCCAGCAGCCTCCAGGGAGCGGGCGGCTACACCTTC. Full variable domain (outside the CDR3, taken from reference TRBV7-6 and TRBJ1-2): GAGVSQSPRYKVTKRGQDVALRCDPISGHVSLYWYRQALGQGPEFLTYFNYEAQQDKSGLPNDRFSAERPEGSISTLTIQRTEQRDSAMYRCASSLQGAGGYTFGSGTRLTVV.

This clonotype was found a few times. The chain employs TRBV28 and TRBJ2-1; 15 bases match TRBD2. V was clipped by 6 bases and J by 9 bases; unmatched bases: 12. Per germline, CDR1 MDHEN and CDR2 SYDVKM. CDR3 size: 17 residues. This CDR3 is CASSSPGLAGGPGEQFF. As DNA, the CDR3 is TGTGCCAGCAGCTCCCCCGGACTAGCGGGAGGGCCCGGTGAGCAGTTCTTC.

V gene TRBV2 combines with J gene TRBJ1-1, with D maybe TRBD1 (6 bases). Germline V gene data show CDR1 as SNHLY and CDR2 as FYNNEI. The CDR3 sequence is 14 residues long. Between the trimmed V and J ends, which lost 7 bases and 5 bases, there was a span of 17 bases. CDR3 bases: TGTGCCAGCATCCTAGGGGGGCGTGAGACTGAAGCTTTCTTT. It yields the protein CASILGGRETEAFF. The complete variable domain, with remaining parts taken from reference TRBV2 and TRBJ1-1, reads EPEVTQTPSHQVTQMGQEVILRCVPISNHLYFYWYRQILGQKVEFLVSFYNNEISEKSEIFDDQFSVERPDGSNFTLKIRSTKLEDSAMYFCASILGGRETEAFFGQGTRLTVV.